The clone carrying this TCR beta chain was observed a handful of times. CDR1 is SGHVT and CDR2 is SQSDAQ in the germline V gene. With V trimmed by 5 bases and J by 8 bases, 5 bases remained unmatched. The length of the CDR3 is 13 residues. TCRdb independently ran MiXCR on the 5' RACE reads; one entry per CDR3 protein. The table has 60,000 to 90,000 distinct CDR3 sequences, 8% seen once. This sample is drawn from a study of spatial heterogeneity in lung cancer. At the level of the study: Averaged across combinations, each unique TCR and UMI pairing appeared more than ten times in raw reads, which were uncorrected.

Described time point: sample taken at primary tumor resection. The 55 to 90 donors had untreated early-stage non-small cell lung cancer. This material consisted of PBMCs, taken at surgery. The genes are TRBV7-4 and TRBJ1-2, with 10 bases fitting TRBD1. The clonotype was recovered from a male donor with early-stage non-small cell lung cancer. CDR3 DNA sequence: TGTGCCAGCAGCCATGGACAGGGGGAAGGCTACACCTTC. It encodes CASSHGQGEGYTF.